These 16 T cell receptor beta chains share one sample of origin, sequenced in a study of T-cell reconstitution after alpha-beta-depleted transplantation in children listed by TCRdb under 2016. Receptor amplification or capture employed PCR. Sequencing used an Illumina HiSeq 2500. To normalize quantification of the TCRbeta repertoire, the TCR libraries were built with molecular barcoding that relied on unique molecular identifiers. TCRdb trimmed the raw reads at Q25, called clones with MiXCR and kept productive beta chains. Identical CDR3 protein sequences are pooled into one entry, listed with their most common genes and DNA. The sample table shows 900,000 or so distinct CDR3 sequences, and 15% to 20% are seen once. Around 5.3% of the sample is taken by the ten largest. The sample's treatment or condition, from its label and the paper: allogeneic hematopoietic cell transplantation with graft depleted of TCRalphabeta T cells and CD19 B cells.

Sample: PBMCs, mostly from graft donor cells, taken 360 days after TCRalphabeta/CD19-depleted stem cell transplant. These receptors all stem from a male patient aged 5 to 17 who had a stem cell transplant for acute lymphoblastic leukemia, so the T cells may come from the graft donor.

The V gene is TRBV5-6, the J gene TRBJ1-2; unclear D gene. CDR1 and CDR2 from the germline V gene are SGHDT and YYEEEE. The CDR3 spans 13 residues. Trimming pared 5 bases from V and 5 bases from J, leaving 13 bases between. The chain's CDR3 is CASRPPGPYGYTF. The CDR3 region has the DNA TGTGCCAGCAGACCACCCGGGCCTTATGGCTACACCTTC. The entire variable domain, with the rest obtained from reference TRBV5-6 and TRBJ1-2, is as follows: DAGVTQSPTHLIKTRGQQVTLRCSPKSGHDTVSWYQQALGQGPQFIFQYYEEEERQRGNFPDRFSGHQFPNYSSELNVNALLLGDSALYLCASRPPGPYGYTFGSGTRLTVV.

This clonotype turned up a few times. The chain uses TRBV7-9 and TRBJ1-5, with TRBD1 matching 7 bases. The length of the CDR3 is 16 residues. Germline V gene lookup returns CDR1 SEHNR and CDR2 FQNEAQ (reference sequence). Trimming took 1 base from V and 0 from J; bases not matched to a gene: 3. In DNA form, the CDR3 reads TGTGCCAGCAGCTTAGACTCAGGGGGTAGCAATCAGCCCCAGCATTTT. Protein product: CASSLDSGGSNQPQHF.

In this sample, this clonotype turned up a few times. The V gene is TRBV7-9, the J gene TRBJ1-1, with D hard to call. The CDR3 spans 12 residues. The V end was cut by 3 bases, the J end by 7 bases, with 9 bases between. CDR1 SEHNR and CDR2 FQNEAQ come from the germline V gene (reference sequence). The CDR3: CASSFGTFEAFF. In nucleotides, the CDR3 is TGTGCCAGCAGCTTCGGAACGTTTGAAGCTTTCTTT.

This clonotype was seen a handful of times. The V call is TRBV27, the J call TRBJ2-2, with D hard to call. The CDR3 is made up of 14 amino acids. Trimming removed 3 bases at V and 6 bases at J, with 11 bases between. The germline CDR1 and CDR2 sequences are MNHEY and SMNVEV (reference sequence). This chain's CDR3 is CASSFLGIPGELFF. CDR3 nucleotide sequence: TGTGCCAGCAGTTTTTTGGGGATTCCCGGGGAGCTGTTTTTT.

The chain uses TRBV29-1 and TRBJ1-3; D is unclear. Trimming stripped 4 bases from V and 6 bases from J, with 7 bases between. In germline, CDR1 is SQVTM, CDR2 ANQGSEA. The CDR3 has 11 residues. CDR3 DNA sequence: TGCAGCGTTGTCGTAGTAAACACCATATATTTT. This sequence encodes CSVVVVNTIYF.

In this sample, this clonotype turned up a few times. The chain carries TRBV27 and TRBJ1-5; tentative D call: TRBD1 (6 bases). V lost 4 bases and J lost 6, with 10 bases in between. This CDR3 spans 13 amino acids. Per germline, CDR1 MNHEY and CDR2 SMNVEV (reference sequence). This CDR3 is CASSSDRRQPQHF. CDR3 bases: TGTGCCAGCAGTTCGGACAGACGTCAGCCCCAGCATTTT.

The chain joins TRBV5-1 to TRBJ2-2, with 11 nucleotides matching TRBD2. V lost 1 base to trimming and J lost 6 bases; unmatched junction nucleotides: 2. This CDR3 region has 15 residues. Germline lookup yields CDR1 SGHRS and CDR2 YFSETQ. The CDR3 protein is CASSLSLAGAGELFF. CDR3 sequence (DNA): TGCGCCAGCAGCTTGTCACTAGCGGGAGCCGGGGAGCTGTTTTTT.

The rearrangement uses TRBV5-1 and TRBJ1-6; 10 nucleotides line up with TRBD1. V was clipped by 4 bases and J by 7 bases; unmatched bases: 8. The length of the CDR3 is 16 residues. CDR1 SGHRS and CDR2 YFSETQ come from the germline V gene. CDR3 DNA: TGCGCCAGCAGCATAGGGACAGGGGTAGAGAATTCACCCCTCCACTTT. This gives the protein CASSIGTGVENSPLHF.

This clonotype was counted at least ten times. The chain links TRBV29-1 to TRBJ2-6, with D maybe TRBD1 (5 bases). The V end lost 5 bases, the J end lost 4 bases, and 12 bases lay between the germline ends. Germline V gives CDR1 SQVTM, CDR2 ANQGSEA. The CDR3 sequence is 14 residues long. The CDR3 sequence is CSVQTRTGANVLTF. The CDR3 region has the DNA TGCAGCGTTCAAACAAGGACAGGGGCCAACGTCCTGACTTTC.

This clonotype was found a few times. The chain uses TRBV20-1 and TRBJ1-4; D unclear. The V gene's germline CDR1 is DFQATT and CDR2 SNEGSKA (reference sequence). The CDR3 is made up of 16 amino acids. Trimming took 0 bases from V and 0 from J, leaving 11 bases between them. The CDR3 protein is CSAREQYRATNEKLFF. CDR3 DNA sequence: TGCAGTGCTAGAGAGCAGTACAGAGCAACTAATGAAAAACTGTTTTTT.

A few counts support this clonotype. V and J are TRBV27 and TRBJ2-5; 11 bases agree with TRBD2. Germline V CDR1 and CDR2: MNHEY, SMNVEV (reference sequence). The CDR3 length is 15 residues. The trim removed 5 bases at V and 5 bases at J, leaving 7 bases unmatched. The CDR3 region is CASSTRLAGLETQYF. For the CDR3, the DNA is TGTGCCAGCAGTACCAGACTAGCGGGACTCGAGACCCAGTACTTC.

This clonotype has only a few counts. The chain uses TRBV29-1 and TRBJ2-7; 7 nucleotides agree with TRBD2. The germline CDR1 and CDR2 sequences are SQVTM and ANQGSEA. The CDR3 covers 13 residues. Losses at the gene ends were 6 bases for V and 2 bases for J; bases not matched to a gene: 7. CDR3 amino acids: CSVREALTYEQYF. The CDR3 DNA reads TGCAGCGTCCGGGAGGCCCTAACCTACGAGCAGTACTTC.

This clonotype was seen a handful of times. CDR3 in amino acids: CASSSRLTKNIQYF. In DNA, the CDR3 is TGTGCCAGCAGCTCCCGATTAACCAAAAACATTCAGTACTTC. This chain connects TRBV13 to TRBJ2-4; no reliable D call. CDR3 length equals 14 residues. V was cut by 4 bases and J by 2 bases, with 9 bases left in between. Germline V lookup: CDR1 PRHDT, CDR2 FYEKMQ (reference sequence).

In this sample, this clonotype turned up a few times. V is TRBV5-1 and J is TRBJ1-3, with 10 bases matching TRBD1. The CDR3 loop spans 13 amino acids. CDR1 SGHRS and CDR2 YFSETQ come from the germline V gene. With 4 bases clipped from V and 8 bases from J, the junction kept 3 bases outside the gene matches. DNA for the CDR3: TGCGCCAGCAGCGAAGGACAGGGGGACACCATATATTTT. It yields the protein CASSEGQGDTIYF.

V and J are TRBV14 and TRBJ1-6; the match to TRBD1 covers 8 bases. Germline-derived CDR1 and CDR2 are SGHDN and FVKESK. V shed 5 bases and J 6 bases; nucleotides not matched to a gene: 21. CDR3 length: 20 residues. Here the CDR3 DNA reads TGTGCCAGCAGCAAAAGCCGGGACAGGAGGGGTGTGGCGGTTAATTCACCCCTCCACTTT. Protein: CASSKSRDRRGVAVNSPLHF.

This clonotype was found many times. The chain combines TRBV27 with TRBJ2-3; no definite D call. Germline CDR1 reads MNHEY; CDR2 reads SMNVEV (reference sequence). V was pared by 3 bases and J by 6 bases, with 4 bases between. CDR3 length: 11 residues. The CDR3, as DNA: TGTGCCAGCAGTTTTGTCGATACGCAGTATTTT. This sequence encodes CASSFVDTQYF.